This T cell receptor (beta chain) appears in the sequencing data of a study of T-cell memory formation after mild COVID-19. At the level of the study: The study found TCR clusters largely donor specific.

Regarding the study as a whole: The study found contracting CD4+ clones mainly in CM and EM and contracting CD8+ clones in EMRA.

The CDR3 spans 15 residues. Germline lookup yields CDR1 SGHRS and CDR2 YFSETQ. Trimming removed 0 bases from V and 5 bases from J; junction bases left unmatched: 8. It was 5'RACE with constant-segment primers that produced the TCR alpha and TCR beta cDNA libraries, which carried sample barcodes and UMIs. TCRdb reprocessed the 5' RACE reads with MiXCR, giving one entry per CDR3 protein. The sample has fewer than 700,000 distinct CDR3 sequences, about a fifth seen once; the top ten hold around 7.7%. Regarding this clonotype: What it recognizes is unknown.

What was sequenced was PBMCs or a T cell subset sorted from them (not recorded which). V gene TRBV5-1 combines with J gene TRBJ2-7, with TRBD1 matching over 7 bases. The receptor comes from an adult woman who had mild COVID-19 (a few samples of this study predate the infection). Cell type and time point are not known. CDR3 nucleotide sequence: TGCGCCAGCAGCTTGGGGCGACAGGGTTCCCACGAGCAGTACTTC. Its translation: CASSLGRQGSHEQYF.